This passage covers 15 T cell receptor beta chains from one sample sequenced in a study of cytomegalovirus exposure and HLA in healthy donors. Amplification used 60 Vbeta primers and 13 Jbeta primers. The table came from immunoSEQ multiplex PCR; TCRdb's copy has only in-frame clones and leaves some out. The data contain approximately 130,000 clones, about 80% of them seen just once; the ten biggest clones take up 1% to 1.5%. Sequencing was carried out using PBMCs. Receptor source: a girl aged 2 to 9 in good health and CMV-seronegative.

This clone was picked up one time. Additional DNA sequences in this sample encode the identical CDR3. The chain is built from TRBV6-1 and TRBJ1-2; a weak D match, TRBD1 (5 bases). This CDR3 spans 14 amino acids. Germline V lookup: CDR1 MNHNS, CDR2 SASEGT. The V gene lost 0 bases and the J gene lost 3 bases, with 8 bases spanning the gap. CDR3 DNA: TGTGCCAGCAGTGAAGCCGACAGAGACTATGGCTACACCTTC. Residues: CASSEADRDYGYTF.

This clone has only a few counts. The chain's CDR3 is CASSLAARGLGEAFF. CDR3 nucleotide sequence: TGCGCCAGCAGCTTGGCGGCCAGGGGGCTTGGTGAAGCTTTCTTT. The chain uses TRBV5-1 and TRBJ1-1, with TRBD1 identical over 8 bases. V was pared by 0 bases and J by 7 bases, with 8 bases of the junction left unmatched. Germline V gene sequence: CDR1 SGHRS, CDR2 YFSETQ. There are 15 residues in the CDR3.

The chain has TRBV9 and TRBJ1-1, with D tentatively TRBD1 (5 bases). V was pared by 3 bases and J by 4 bases, with 7 bases between. Germline V CDR1 and CDR2: SGDLS, YYNGEE. This CDR3 comprises 12 residues. CDR3 nucleotides: TGTGCCAGCAGCGCGGGGGGCACTGAAGCTTTCTTT. It is translated as CASSAGGTEAFF.

The J gene is TRBJ1-1, the V gene TRBV27; 7 nucleotides agree with TRBD1. Losses at the gene ends were 6 bases for V and 4 bases for J; bases not matched to a gene: 8. This CDR3 has 14 amino acids. CDR1 and CDR2 from the germline V gene are MNHEY and SMNVEV (reference sequence). The CDR3 spells CASRLLTGATEAFF. The DNA of the CDR3 is TGTGCCAGCAGACTCCTAACAGGGGCCACTGAAGCTTTCTTT.

V usage is TRBV4-3 and J usage is TRBJ2-1; a possible D gene is TRBD1 (6 bases). This CDR3 region has 15 residues. The germline V gene has CDR1 LGHNA and CDR2 YSLEER. Deletions cut 0 bases from V and 3 bases from J, with 9 bases between. The CDR3 coding sequence is TGCGCCAGCAGCCAAGAAAGGGACATCTACAATGAGCAGTTCTTC. Amino acid sequence: CASSQERDIYNEQFF.

The chain joins TRBV4-1 to TRBJ2-1, with 10 bases identical to TRBD1. The V and J ends lost 3 bases and 10 bases, in that order; junction bases with no gene match: 12. Germline CDR1 is MGHRA and CDR2 is YSYEKL. The CDR3 sequence is 16 residues long. CDR3 amino acids: CASSHRTGGPLLEQFF. In DNA form, the CDR3 reads TGCGCCAGCAGCCACAGGACAGGGGGACCCCTTTTGGAGCAGTTCTTC.

J is TRBJ1-3 and V is TRBV7-9; a weak D match, TRBD1 (6 bases). This CDR3 is built from 18 residues. From germline, CDR1 is SEHNR and CDR2 FQNEAQ (reference sequence). V was shortened by 5 bases and J by 0 bases, with 20 bases between the two germline ends. CDR3 nucleotides: TGTGCCAGCAGCAATTACCGGGGACACCAACTCTCTGGAAACACCATATATTTT. Translation gives CASSNYRGHQLSGNTIYF.

The V gene is TRBV10-3, the J gene TRBJ2-5, with TRBD1 matching 8 bases. This CDR3 is 13 amino acids long. The germline V gene has CDR1 ENHRY and CDR2 SYGVKD. V dropped 4 bases and J dropped 7; count of bases not matched to a gene: 5. The CDR3 protein is CAISAGTGGTQYF. The CDR3 DNA is TGTGCCATCAGTGCGGGGACAGGAGGGACCCAGTACTTC.

This clone was seen more than once but under ten times. The chain couples TRBV4-1 to TRBJ1-1; D perhaps matches TRBD1 (6 bases). Trimming took off 3 bases at V and 1 base at J, with 9 bases between the two ends. The CDR3 loop spans 14 amino acids. Germline V gives CDR1 MGHRA, CDR2 YSYEKL. The DNA of the CDR3 is TGCGCCAGCAGCCATCAGACAGGGAACACTGAAGCTTTCTTT. This codes for CASSHQTGNTEAFF.

The chain has TRBV23-1 and TRBJ1-2; D gene unclear. TRBV23-1 belongs to the ORF category, with a function that is uncertain. The CDR3 sequence is 11 residues long. Trimming removed 7 bases from V and 8 bases from J, with 11 bases in between. This CDR3 reads CASNPSSGYTF. CDR3 nucleotide sequence: TGCGCCAGCAATCCTTCGAGCGGCTACACCTTC.

This clone was picked up a small number of times. The J gene is TRBJ1-6, the V gene TRBV28, with D maybe TRBD1 (5 bases). This CDR3 contains 17 residues. In germline, CDR1 is MDHEN, CDR2 SYDVKM. Trimming removed 0 bases at V and 0 bases at J, with 9 bases between. The CDR3 coding sequence is TGTGCCAGCAGTTTATGGGGGCGGAGCTCCTATAATTCACCCCTCCACTTT. Translation gives CASSLWGRSSYNSPLHF.

J is TRBJ1-6 and V is TRBV9, with 8 bases aligning to TRBD1. The CDR3 runs 14 residues. The V gene end was trimmed by 4 bases and the J gene end by 5 bases; junction bases not matched to a gene: 2. The germline gives CDR1 SGDLS, CDR2 YYNGEE. CDR3 in DNA: TGTGCCAGCAGCCGGGACAGGAATAATTCACCCCTCCACTTT. Translated, it gives CASSRDRNNSPLHF.

The genes are TRBV5-1 and TRBJ1-1; D unclear. The CDR3 totals 17 residues. The V end was cut by 7 bases, the J end by 0 bases, with 22 bases between. Germline V lookup: CDR1 SGHRS, CDR2 YFSETQ. Written as DNA, the CDR3 is TGCGCCAGCGCCTACGGAGAGGGCGGACCGATGAACACTGAAGCTTTCTTT. This encodes CASAYGEGGPMNTEAFF.

This clone was observed a few times. The chain joins TRBV4-1 to TRBJ1-4, with TRBD1 identical over 8 bases. The CDR3 is made up of 16 amino acids. Germline V gene lookup returns CDR1 MGHRA and CDR2 YSYEKL. With V trimmed by 3 bases and J by 8 bases, 11 bases remained unmatched. The CDR3 DNA is TGCGCCAGCAGCCACGAAGCGGGACAGGCGGGGGAAAAACTGTTTTTT. It specifies CASSHEAGQAGEKLFF.

J is TRBJ1-2 and V is TRBV19; D possibly corresponds to TRBD1 (5 bases). V lost 5 bases and J lost 0, with 13 bases in between. CDR1 and CDR2 from the germline V gene are LNHDA and SQIVND (reference sequence). This CDR3 comprises 15 residues. CDR3 region: CASSDDRTANYGYTF. The CDR3 DNA reads TGTGCCAGTAGTGATGACAGAACCGCTAACTATGGCTACACCTTC. The full variable domain, rest sourced from reference TRBV19 and TRBJ1-2, is DGGITQSPKYLFRKEGQNVTLSCEQNLNHDAMYWYRQDPGQGLRLIYYSQIVNDFQKGDIAEGYSVSREKKESFPLTVTSAQKNPTAFYLCASSDDRTANYGYTFGSGTRLTVV.